The rows below give T cell receptor beta chains drawn from one sample of a study of TIL therapy for anti-PD-1-resistant metastatic lung cancer. The repertoire was sequenced with immunoSEQ multiplex PCR; TCRdb's copy has only in-frame clones and lacks some. The sample has around 100,000 clones, about three fifths seen once. Sequences were derived from tumor tissue, sampled at baseline. The receptors stem from a person aged 25 to 80 with non-small cell lung cancer. CDR3s include the opening cysteine and the closing phenylalanine or tryptophan. Fields, in order: D gene, V gene, clone size, J gene, CDR3 protein, CDR3 DNA. The D gene is left open where the match is weak. Clone sizes are given selectively: once, few, many, or a class where the clone is expanded.

TRBD2	TRBV19	-	TRBJ2-3	CASSRGTSARTDTQYF	TGTGCCAGTAGTAGAGGGACTAGCGCCCGCACAGATACGCAGTATTTT
-	TRBV4-3	-	TRBJ2-2	CASSLFRNTGELFF	TGCGCCAGCAGCCTATTCAGAAACACCGGGGAGCTGTTTTTT
-	TRBV11-2	-	TRBJ1-1	CASSLGPSGRTEAFF	TGTGCCAGCAGCTTAGGACCCTCAGGGAGGACTGAAGCTTTCTTT
TRBD1	TRBV20-1	-	TRBJ1-1	CSGTANTEAFF	TGCAGCGGGACAGCGAACACTGAAGCTTTCTTT
TRBD1	TRBV7-6	few	TRBJ2-3	CASSWDRGDTQYF	TGTGCCAGCAGCTGGGACAGGGGAGATACGCAGTATTTT
TRBD1	TRBV4-2	-	TRBJ2-1	CASSQERAGGRGEQFF	TGTGCCAGCAGCCAAGAAAGGGCAGGGGGTAGGGGTGAGCAGTTCTTC
-	TRBV12-3/TRBV12-4	few	TRBJ1-1	CASSGTYAEAFF	TGTGCCAGCAGCGGGACGTACGCTGAAGCTTTCTTT
-	TRBV7-2	-	TRBJ1-1	CASSLLGFARNTEAFF	TGTGCCAGCAGCTTACTCGGTTTCGCACGGAACACTGAAGCTTTCTTT
-	TRBV7-9	few	TRBJ2-7	CASSPTGGNDEQYF	TGTGCCAGCAGCCCAACCGGGGGAAACGACGAGCAGTACTTC
TRBD1	TRBV28	once	TRBJ2-5	CASSATGGQETQYF	TGTGCCAGCAGCGCGACAGGGGGCCAAGAGACCCAGTACTTC
-	TRBV29-1	-	TRBJ1-2	CSVEEFGGYTF	TGCAGCGTTGAGGAATTTGGAGGCTACACCTTC
-	TRBV24-1	-	TRBJ2-5	CATSAAQKETQYF	TGTGCCACCAGTGCCGCGCAGAAAGAGACCCAGTACTTC
-	TRBV4-2	-	TRBJ1-5	CASSQGGGGLLQPQHF	TGTGCCAGCAGCCAAGGAGGAGGTGGTCTTCTTCAGCCCCAGCATTTT
-	TRBV27	-	TRBJ2-1	CASSSSRGATSYNEQFF	TGTGCCAGCAGTTCTTCCAGGGGCGCCACCTCCTACAATGAGCAGTTCTTC
TRBD2	TRBV3-1/TRBV3-2	once	TRBJ2-3	CASSLRGSGDTDTQYF	TGTGCCAGCAGCCTACGTGGTAGCGGGGACACAGATACGCAGTATTTT
TRBD1	TRBV30	-	TRBJ1-4	CAGAEGQSNEKLFF	TGTGCGGGGGCCGAGGGACAGAGTAATGAAAAACTGTTTTTT
TRBD1	TRBV9	few	TRBJ2-2	CASSVEGATGELFF	TGTGCCAGCAGCGTAGAGGGGGCAACCGGGGAGCTGTTTTTT
-	TRBV24-1	few	TRBJ1-5	CATSDLGQPQHF	TGTGCCACCAGTGATTTAGGGCAGCCCCAGCATTTT
-	TRBV7-9	-	TRBJ1-2	CASSPKITGGGGYTF	TGTGCCAGCAGCCCAAAAATCACAGGAGGGGGAGGCTACACCTTC
-	TRBV6-1	-	TRBJ2-1	CASSEGTRYNEQFF	TGTGCCAGCAGTGAGGGGACAAGGTACAATGAGCAGTTCTTC
-	TRBV28	many	TRBJ1-1	CASRSQGWGAEAFF	TGTGCCAGCAGGTCGCAGGGGTGGGGCGCTGAAGCTTTCTTT
-	TRBV18	-	TRBJ2-7	CASSGLGSYEQYF	TGTGCCAGCTCGGGGCTTGGCTCCTACGAGCAGTACTTC
-	TRBV15	-	TRBJ2-3	CATRYSGTDTQYF	TGTGCCACCAGGTATAGCGGCACAGATACGCAGTATTTT